This TCR beta chain emerged from a study of blood T cell repertoires in COVID-19. Trimming pared 6 bases from V and 3 bases from J, leaving 8 bases between. The CDR3 has 13 amino acids. CDR1 SGHTA and CDR2 FQGNSA come from the germline V gene. Sequenced by immunoSEQ multiplex PCR; TCRdb stores in-frame clones only, minus some. The top ten clones hold roughly 0.7% of a sample with approximately 440,000 clones, 75% to 90% of them seen once. The V call is TRBV7-2, the J call TRBJ2-2; D is undetermined. Input material: PBMCs or T cells enriched from blood (not recorded which). The clonotype was recovered from a woman aged 18 to 35 who had recovered from COVID-19. CDR3 nucleotides: TGTGCCAGCAGTCGCGTGTACACCGGGGAGCTGTTTTTT. Protein product: CASSRVYTGELFF.